Described below is a single T cell receptor (beta chain) sequence and its context. The target antigen is unknown. Some clones are missing from TCRdb's copy, which holds only in-frame ones; the method was immunoSEQ multiplex PCR. The sample has 85,000 to 90,000 clones, around nine tenths seen once. This CDR3 is built from 15 residues. Germline V gene data show CDR1 as MNHEY and CDR2 as SMNVEV (reference sequence). Deletions cut 2 bases from V and 4 bases from J, with 14 bases between. These data belong to a study of T cell responses to AZD1222 COVID-19 vaccine. Study conclusions and caveats: Spike-specific TCRs gained breadth and depth after people received two AZD1222 doses.

The chain combines TRBV27 with TRBJ1-2, with D uncertain. The starting material was peripheral blood, obtained on day 0 of MenACWY control vaccination. This TCR derives from an adult in good health. This CDR3 reads CASSLIGSTPYGYTF. DNA for the CDR3: TGTGCCAGCAGTTTAATAGGGAGCACTCCCTATGGCTACACCTTC.